What follows are 23 T cell receptor beta chains derived from one specimen sequenced in a study of cytomegalovirus exposure and HLA in healthy donors (TCRdb year 2017). The library was built by means of the immunoSEQ multiplex PCR assay. The multiplex PCR relied on a mix of 60 forward primers for TCR Vbeta segments and 13 reverse primers for TCR Jbeta segments. TCRdb took over this immuneACCESS table, retaining in-frame rearrangements with V and J assigned. Such tables are incomplete; in checked studies, under half of the missing clones stem from an unresolved V gene, and the remainder is unexplained. This sample has 59,000 or so clones in its table, and 65% to 90% of those were observed once. Together, the top ten hold roughly 10% of the sample. The sequenced material came from PBMCs. These receptors all come from a female donor in good health and CMV-seronegative.

This chain connects TRBV9 to TRBJ2-7, with 10 positions matching TRBD1. The trim removed 0 bases at V and 4 bases at J, leaving 4 bases unmatched. This CDR3 has 15 residues. Germline lookup yields CDR1 SGDLS and CDR2 YYNGEE. Written as DNA, the CDR3 is TGTGCCAGCAGCGTAGCGACAGGGGGCTTATACGAGCAGTACTTC. This gives the protein CASSVATGGLYEQYF.

The CDR3 sequence is CASSLLTVNYEQYF. DNA for the CDR3: TGTGCCAGCAGTTTATTAACAGTAAATTACGAGCAGTACTTC. The chain uses TRBV28 and TRBJ2-5; D not resolved. The DNA end is more similar to TRBJ2-7, so the J call may be wrong. CDR3 length: 14 amino acids. The germline V gene encodes CDR1 MDHEN and CDR2 SYDVKM.

This clone was counted a single time. The chain has TRBV19 and TRBJ2-7; possibly TRBD1 for D (6 bases). This CDR3 region has 13 residues. CDR1 and CDR2 from the germline V gene are LNHDA and SQIVND (reference sequence). Trimming stripped 8 bases from V and 3 bases from J, with 14 bases between. CDR3 loop: CASRQGSHYEQYF. The CDR3 region has the DNA TGTGCCAGTCGTCAGGGGTCCCACTACGAGCAGTACTTC.

Only one count was recorded for this clone. The gene calls are TRBV6-4 and TRBJ1-4; D might be TRBD1 (6 bases). CDR3 length: 15 residues. V lost 2 bases to trimming and J lost 4 bases, with 11 bases between them. CDR1 is MRHNA and CDR2 is SNTAGT in the germline V gene. The CDR3 DNA reads TGTGCCAGCAGTGACCCGGGACAACGTAATGAAAAACTGTTTTTT. It yields the protein CASSDPGQRNEKLFF.

The rearrangement links TRBV6-5 to TRBJ1-2; the D gene is possibly TRBD1 (6 bases). CDR3 length: 11 amino acids. Germline CDR1 reads MNHEY; CDR2 reads SVGAGI. The CDR3 reads CDEQGHYGYTF. In nucleotides, the CDR3 is TGTGATGAACAGGGACACTATGGCTACACCTTC.

The rearrangement uses TRBV4-2 and TRBJ2-7, with D perhaps TRBD2 (5 bases). Between the trimmed V and J ends, which lost 4 bases and 5 bases, there was a span of 21 bases. The germline gives CDR1 LGHNA, CDR2 YNFKEQ. This CDR3 is 16 amino acids long. CDR3 in DNA: TGTGCCAGCAGCCTCCTTGGGAGCGGAGTGTCTAACGAGCAGTACTTC. It encodes CASSLLGSGVSNEQYF.

For the CDR3, the DNA is TGCAGCGCGGAGACAGATACGCAGTATTTT. As protein: CSAETDTQYF. V is TRBV29-1 and J is TRBJ2-3; D is undetermined. Germline CDR1 and CDR2: SQVTM and ANQGSEA. Between the trimmed V and J ends, which lost 7 bases and 3 bases, there was a span of 5 bases. The CDR3 totals 10 residues.

J is TRBJ2-7 and V is TRBV10-3; 8 bases fit TRBD2. The J segment lost 1 base and the V segment lost 7 bases, leaving 15 bases of the junction unmatched. Germline CDR1 is ENHRY and CDR2 is SYGVKD. The CDR3 has 17 amino acids. This CDR3 is CAINKAGVSGSSYEQYF. Written as DNA, the CDR3 is TGTGCCATCAATAAAGCGGGAGTTTCAGGGTCTTCCTACGAGCAGTACTTC.

Here the CDR3 reads CASSVGPTGTSGYEQYF. The CDR3 nucleotides read TGTGCCAGCAGCGTCGGGCCTACCGGGACTAGCGGTTACGAGCAGTACTTC. The chain recombines TRBV9 with TRBJ2-7, with TRBD2 identical over 11 bases. CDR1 is SGDLS and CDR2 is YYNGEE in the germline V gene. V dropped 2 bases and J dropped 4; count of bases not matched to a gene: 11. The CDR3 loop spans 17 amino acids.

This clone was counted a single time. The chain uses TRBV27 and TRBJ2-5, with a tentative D call TRBD2 (5 bases). Germline CDR1 MNHEY, CDR2 SMNVEV (reference sequence). The V and J ends lost 0 bases and 5 bases respectively, with 16 bases between them. The CDR3 is 16 residues long. CDR3 sequence (DNA): TGTGCCAGCAGTTTATCTTATGTCGGGAACCGCGAGACCCAGTACTTC. Translation gives CASSLSYVGNRETQYF.

The chain carries TRBV28 and TRBJ2-1, with 14 positions matching TRBD2. This CDR3 is built from 15 residues. The V segment lost 5 bases and the J segment 6 bases; nucleotides outside the gene matches: 3. Germline assignment: CDR1 MDHEN and CDR2 SYDVKM. The CDR3 sequence is CASSRLAGGGNEQFF. The CDR3 DNA reads as TGTGCCAGCAGTCGACTAGCGGGAGGGGGCAATGAGCAGTTCTTC.

Details on this clone: Compared with germline, one end of the junction differs, possibly owing to a read error. V is TRBV7-2 and J is TRBJ2-5, with D tentatively TRBD2 (6 bases). The CDR3 covers 11 residues. The germline gives CDR1 SGHTA, CDR2 FQGNSA. Written as DNA, the CDR3 is TGTGCCAGCTCGCGGGGAGAGACCCGGTACTTC. This translates into CASSRGETRYF. The full variable domain, with the rest looked up from reference TRBV7-2 and TRBJ2-5, is GAGVSQSPSNKVTEKGKDVELRCDPISGHTALYWYRQSLGQGLEFLIYFQGNSAPDKSGLPSDRFSAERTGGSVSTLTIQRTQQEDSAVYLCASSRGETRYFGPGTRLLVL.

The chain has TRBV28 and TRBJ1-1; the D is unclear. CDR1 MDHEN and CDR2 SYDVKM come from the germline V gene. V lost 6 bases to trimming and J lost 0 bases, with 8 bases between them. The CDR3 runs 13 residues. CDR3 amino acids: CASRPTVNTEAFF. The CDR3 DNA follows: TGTGCCAGCAGGCCCACAGTGAACACTGAAGCTTTCTTT.

This clone was detected once. CDR3 amino acids: CASSLGLLEKLFF. The CDR3 coding sequence is TGTGCCAGCAGCTTGGGACTGTTGGAAAAACTGTTTTTT. The chain links TRBV5-5 to TRBJ1-4; D is ambiguous. The germline V gene has CDR1 SGHKS and CDR2 YYEKEE (reference sequence). The CDR3 length is 13 residues. V was pared by 0 bases and J by 8 bases, with 8 bases between. The full variable domain, completed using reference TRBV5-5 and TRBJ1-4, is DAGVTQSPTHLIKTRGQQVTLRCSPISGHKSVSWYQQVLGQGPQFIFQYYEKEERGRGNFPDRFSARQFPNYSSELNVNALLLGDSALYLCASSLGLLEKLFFGSGTQLSVL.

This chain uses TRBV29-1 with TRBJ2-3, with TRBD2 matching 8 bases. Germline CDR1 and CDR2: SQVTM and ANQGSEA. After removal of 2 bases from V and 4 bases from J, the junction contained 17 bases not matched to a gene. CDR3 length: 18 residues. CDR3 sequence: CSVEQRESHLQGPDTQYF. DNA of the CDR3: TGCAGCGTTGAACAGCGGGAGAGCCATTTACAGGGTCCAGATACGCAGTATTTT.

This rearrangement joins TRBV11-2 to TRBJ2-7, with 7 bases identical to TRBD1. Germline CDR1 SGHAT, CDR2 FQNNGV. The V and J ends lost 4 bases and 2 bases, in that order; junction bases with no gene match: 5. There are 14 residues in the CDR3. The DNA for the CDR3 is TGTGCCAGCAGCTGGGGCGGACAGGCCTACGAGCAGTACTTC. This encodes CASSWGGQAYEQYF.

The genes are TRBV15 and TRBJ2-4; D ambiguous. This CDR3 has 10 amino acids. CDR1 is LNHNV, CDR2 YYDKDF, per germline (reference sequence). With 0 bases removed from V and 15 bases from J, the gap between germline ends came to 6 bases. The CDR3 nucleotides are TGTGCCACCAGCAGAGACAATCCGTACTTC. It is translated as CATSRDNPYF.

V usage is TRBV7-9 and J usage is TRBJ1-3; D may be TRBD1 (5 bases). V was cut by 4 bases and J by 0 bases, with 16 bases left in between. Looked up from germline, CDR1 is SEHNR and CDR2 is FQNEAQ (reference sequence). The CDR3 totals 17 residues. Written as DNA, the CDR3 is TGTGCCAGCAGCTGGGGAACGGGGGGGAGCTCTGGAAACACCATATATTTT. This encodes CASSWGTGGSSGNTIYF.

This sequence joins TRBV5-1 and TRBJ2-1; weak D call: TRBD2 (6 bases). Trimming removed 0 bases at V and 7 bases at J, with 20 bases between. Per germline, CDR1 SGHRS and CDR2 YFSETQ. The CDR3 totals 17 residues. The CDR3 here is CASSLDPKGQGRNEQFF. DNA of the CDR3: TGCGCCAGCAGCTTGGACCCCAAGGGTCAAGGGAGGAATGAGCAGTTCTTC.

The rearrangement uses TRBV30 and TRBJ2-3; a possible D gene is TRBD1 (5 bases). This CDR3 is 13 amino acids long. The V end was cut by 5 bases, the J end by 2 bases, with 11 bases between. Germline assignment: CDR1 GTSNPN and CDR2 SVGIG (reference sequence). CDR3 region: CAWVDSSTDTQYF. The CDR3 region has the DNA TGTGCCTGGGTCGACAGCTCCACAGATACGCAGTATTTT.

This sequence joins TRBV7-9 and TRBJ2-1; 10 nucleotides align to TRBD2. CDR3 length: 15 residues. CDR1 and CDR2 (germline): SEHNR, FQNEAQ (reference sequence). V lost 5 bases, J lost 7 bases, and 8 bases stayed unmatched. CDR3 coding DNA: TGTGCCAGCAGCGGTCTAGCGGGAGTTCGGAATGAGCAGTTCTTC. Translating gives CASSGLAGVRNEQFF.

The chain employs TRBV5-4 and TRBJ1-2; TRBD1 aligns across 9 bases. V lost 3 bases and J lost 7; bases outside the gene matches: 10. This CDR3 spans 15 amino acids. Germline V CDR1 and CDR2: SGHNT, YYREEE (reference sequence). Written as DNA, the CDR3 is TGTGCCAGCAGCTCGGGGGACAGGGAATTTGGTGGCTACACCTTC. Translated, it gives CASSSGDREFGGYTF.

This clone occurred once. The rearrangement joins TRBV9 to TRBJ2-5, with 8 bases that match TRBD1. Germline loops: CDR1 SGDLS, CDR2 YYNGEE. The ends lost 4 bases at V and 0 bases at J; junction bases unmatched: 8. CDR3 length equals 16 residues. Written as DNA, the CDR3 is TGTGCCAGCAGCATCGGACAGGGACGGTACCAAGAGACCCAGTACTTC. It is translated as CASSIGQGRYQETQYF.